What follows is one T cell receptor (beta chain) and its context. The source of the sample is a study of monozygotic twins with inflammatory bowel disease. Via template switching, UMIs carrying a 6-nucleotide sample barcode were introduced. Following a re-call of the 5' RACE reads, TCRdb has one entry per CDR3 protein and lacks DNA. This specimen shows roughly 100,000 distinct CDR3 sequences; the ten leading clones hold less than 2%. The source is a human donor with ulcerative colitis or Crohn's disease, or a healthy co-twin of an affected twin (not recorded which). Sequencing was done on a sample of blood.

CDR3 loop: CSARGTSLLNEQFF. This chain connects TRBV20-1 to TRBJ2-1; TCRdb designates TRBD2, a call that cannot be tested without DNA. CDR1 is DFQATT, CDR2 SNEGSKA, per germline (reference sequence). There are 14 residues in the CDR3.